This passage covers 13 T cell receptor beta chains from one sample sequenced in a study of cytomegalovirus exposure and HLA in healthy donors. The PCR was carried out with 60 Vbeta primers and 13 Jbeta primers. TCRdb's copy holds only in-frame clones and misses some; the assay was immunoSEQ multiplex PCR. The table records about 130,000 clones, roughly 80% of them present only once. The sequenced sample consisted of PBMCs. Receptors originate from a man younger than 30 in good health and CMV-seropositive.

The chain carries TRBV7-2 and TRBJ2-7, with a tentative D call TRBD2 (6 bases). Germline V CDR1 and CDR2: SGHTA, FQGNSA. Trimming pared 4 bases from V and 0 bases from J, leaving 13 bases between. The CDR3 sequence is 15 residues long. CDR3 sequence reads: CASSSASAFSYEQYF. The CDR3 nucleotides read TGTGCCAGCAGCTCTGCTAGCGCCTTCTCCTACGAGCAGTACTTC.

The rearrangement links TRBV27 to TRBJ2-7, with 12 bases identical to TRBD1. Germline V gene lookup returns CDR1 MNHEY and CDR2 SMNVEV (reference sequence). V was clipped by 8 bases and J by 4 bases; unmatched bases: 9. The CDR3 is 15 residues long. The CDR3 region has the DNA TGTGCCAGCTCTCCGGGACAGGGGGCGAGGTACGAGCAGTACTTC. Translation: CASSPGQGARYEQYF.

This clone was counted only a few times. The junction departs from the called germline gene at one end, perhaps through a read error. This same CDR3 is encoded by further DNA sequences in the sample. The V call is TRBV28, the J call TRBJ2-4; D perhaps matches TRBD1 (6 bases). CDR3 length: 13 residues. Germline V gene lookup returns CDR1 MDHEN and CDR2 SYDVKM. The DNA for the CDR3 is TGCGCCAGCAGCCGGGACAACCTAAACATTCAGTACTTC. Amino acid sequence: CASSRDNLNIQYF. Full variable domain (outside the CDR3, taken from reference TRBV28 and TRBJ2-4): DVKVTQSSRYLVKRTGEKVFLECVQDMDHENMFWYRQDPGLGLRLIYFSYDVKMKEKGDIPEGYSVSREKKERFSLILESASTNQTSMYLCASSRDNLNIQYFGAGTRLSVL.

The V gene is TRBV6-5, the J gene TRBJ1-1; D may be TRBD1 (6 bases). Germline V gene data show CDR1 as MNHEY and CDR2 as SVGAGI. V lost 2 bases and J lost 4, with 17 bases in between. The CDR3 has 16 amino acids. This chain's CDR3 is CASSYRAGASVTEAFF. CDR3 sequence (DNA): TGTGCCAGCAGTTACCGGGCGGGGGCTTCAGTCACTGAAGCTTTCTTT.

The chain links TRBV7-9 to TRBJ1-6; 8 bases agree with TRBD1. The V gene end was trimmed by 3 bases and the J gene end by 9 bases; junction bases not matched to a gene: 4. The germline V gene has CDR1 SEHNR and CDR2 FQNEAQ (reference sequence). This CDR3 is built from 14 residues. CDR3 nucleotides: TGTGCCAGCAGCTTCGGACAGGGAGGTTCACCCCTCCACTTT. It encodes CASSFGQGGSPLHF.

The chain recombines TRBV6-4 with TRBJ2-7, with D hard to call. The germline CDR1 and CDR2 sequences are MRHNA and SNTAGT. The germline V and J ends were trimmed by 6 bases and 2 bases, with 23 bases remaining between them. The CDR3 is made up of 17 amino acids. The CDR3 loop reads CASRYSLKRHKPYEQYF. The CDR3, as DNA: TGTGCCAGCAGGTACAGCCTCAAACGACACAAACCCTACGAGCAGTACTTC.

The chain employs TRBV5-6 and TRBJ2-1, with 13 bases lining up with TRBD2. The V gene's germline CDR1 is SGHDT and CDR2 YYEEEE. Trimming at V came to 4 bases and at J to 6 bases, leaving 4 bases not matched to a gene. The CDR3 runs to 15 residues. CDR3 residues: CASSTGTSGVNEQFF. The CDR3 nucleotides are TGTGCCAGCAGCACCGGGACTAGCGGGGTCAATGAGCAGTTCTTC.

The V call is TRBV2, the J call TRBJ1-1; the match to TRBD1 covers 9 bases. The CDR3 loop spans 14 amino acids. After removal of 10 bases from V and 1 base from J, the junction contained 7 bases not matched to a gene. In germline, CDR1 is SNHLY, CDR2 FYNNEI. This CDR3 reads CATTPDRGNTEAFF. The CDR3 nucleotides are TGTGCCACCACCCCGGACAGGGGGAACACTGAAGCTTTCTTT.

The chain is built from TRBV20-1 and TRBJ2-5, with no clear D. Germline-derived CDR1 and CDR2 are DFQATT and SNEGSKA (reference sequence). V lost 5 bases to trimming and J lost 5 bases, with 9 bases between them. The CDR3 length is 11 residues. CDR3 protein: CSALNRETQYF. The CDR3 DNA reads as TGCAGTGCTCTTAATCGGGAGACCCAGTACTTC.

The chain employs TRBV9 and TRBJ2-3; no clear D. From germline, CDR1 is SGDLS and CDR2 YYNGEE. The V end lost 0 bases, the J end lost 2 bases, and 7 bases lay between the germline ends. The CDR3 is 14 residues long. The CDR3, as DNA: TGTGCCAGCAGCGTAGGACTCCACACAGATACGCAGTATTTT. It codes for CASSVGLHTDTQYF.

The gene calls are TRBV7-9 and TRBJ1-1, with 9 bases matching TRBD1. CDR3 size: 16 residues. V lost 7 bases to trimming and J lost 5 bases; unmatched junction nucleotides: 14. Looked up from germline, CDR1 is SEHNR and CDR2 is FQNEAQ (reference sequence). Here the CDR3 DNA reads TGTGCCAGCACACTCCTGAACGACAGGGGGTGGACTGAAGCTTTCTTT. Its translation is CASTLLNDRGWTEAFF.

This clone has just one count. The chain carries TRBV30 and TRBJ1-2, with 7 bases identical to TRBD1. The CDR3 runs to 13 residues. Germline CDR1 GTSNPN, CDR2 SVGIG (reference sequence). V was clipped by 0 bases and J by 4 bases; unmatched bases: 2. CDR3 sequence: CAWSVGTVYGYTF. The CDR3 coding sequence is TGTGCCTGGAGTGTTGGGACAGTCTATGGCTACACCTTC. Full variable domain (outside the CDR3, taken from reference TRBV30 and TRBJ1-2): SQTIHQWPATLVQPVGSPLSLECTVEGTSNPNLYWYRQAAGRGLQLLFYSVGIGQISSEVPQNLSASRPQDRQFILSSKKLLLSDSGFYLCAWSVGTVYGYTFGSGTRLTVV.

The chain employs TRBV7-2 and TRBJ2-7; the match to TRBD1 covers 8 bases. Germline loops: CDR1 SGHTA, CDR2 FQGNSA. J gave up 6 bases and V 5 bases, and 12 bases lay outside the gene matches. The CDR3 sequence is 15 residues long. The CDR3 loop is CASSLDPGQVSEQYF. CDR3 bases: TGTGCCAGCAGCCTAGACCCGGGACAGGTTTCCGAGCAGTACTTC.